This T cell receptor (beta chain) appears in the sequencing data of a study of shared clonotypes between healthy human individuals. Study summary: Donor ages ranged 18 to 49 years: a couple of women, three men. Three CD4 naive, three CD4 memory, two CD8 naive and one CD8 memory plate were used per donor. Broader study findings: Clonotype sharing among donors likely depends on sequencing depth. Incompleteness in sorted-subset sequencing, despite large depth, was shown by rarefaction.

Comments on this clone: Its specificity is unknown.

Germline loops: CDR1 SGHVS, CDR2 FNYEAQ. The CDR3 totals 17 residues. With 1 base clipped from V and 5 bases from J, the junction kept 10 bases outside the gene matches. The protocol was immunoSEQ multiplex PCR, while the TCRdb copy is restricted to in-frame clones and leaves out a portion. The sample lists around 980,000 clones; 78% were seen once. This TCR was sampled from a man aged 18 to 29 in good health. Some clones in this sample may be carry-over from other donors' samples. The chain carries TRBV7-6 and TRBJ2-5, with 10 bases fitting TRBD2. Sequencing input: memory CD4+ T cells from PBMCs. The subset denotes: CD45RA-negative fraction. The CDR3 DNA follows: TGTGCCAGCAGCTTAGTACCTAGCGGGAGTCCCGGGGAGACCCAGTACTTC. Amino acids: CASSLVPSGSPGETQYF.